This record looks at one T cell receptor beta chain sequence and its context. TCRdb's copy holds only in-frame clones and misses some; the assay was immunoSEQ multiplex PCR. The repertoire has about 98,000 clones, 80% to 90% of them found once; the top ten carry under 2.5%. Documented treatment: preoperative locoregional IRX-2 cytokine immunotherapy. This sample was included in a study of preoperative IRX-2 immunotherapy in early breast cancer. V lost 10 bases to trimming and J lost 0 bases, with 16 bases between them. The CDR3 is made up of 15 amino acids. The germline V gene encodes CDR1 MNHGY and CDR2 SAAAGT.

The specimen was tumor tissue, collected after IRX-2 immunotherapy. The chain uses TRBV6-8 and TRBJ1-5, with D perhaps TRBD1 (6 bases). The sequence was obtained from a human donor with breast cancer. The chain's CDR3 is CAIREQGDSNQPQHF. The CDR3 nucleotides read TGTGCCATCAGAGAACAGGGAGATAGCAATCAGCCCCAGCATTTT.